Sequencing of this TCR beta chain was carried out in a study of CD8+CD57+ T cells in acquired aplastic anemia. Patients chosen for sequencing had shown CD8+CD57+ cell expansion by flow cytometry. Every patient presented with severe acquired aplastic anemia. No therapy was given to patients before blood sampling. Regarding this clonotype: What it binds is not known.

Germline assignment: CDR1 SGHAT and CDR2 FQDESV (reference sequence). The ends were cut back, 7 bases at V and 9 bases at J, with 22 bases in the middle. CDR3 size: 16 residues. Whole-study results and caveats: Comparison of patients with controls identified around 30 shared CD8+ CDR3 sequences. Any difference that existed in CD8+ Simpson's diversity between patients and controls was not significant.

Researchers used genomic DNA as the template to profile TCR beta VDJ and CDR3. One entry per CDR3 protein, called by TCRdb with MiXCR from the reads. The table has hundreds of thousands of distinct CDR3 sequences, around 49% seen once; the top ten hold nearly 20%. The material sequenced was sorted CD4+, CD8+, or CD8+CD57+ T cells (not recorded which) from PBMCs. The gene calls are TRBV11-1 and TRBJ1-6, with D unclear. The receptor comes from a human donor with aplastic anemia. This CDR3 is CASNLVPGNRGSPLHF. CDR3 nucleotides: TGTGCCAGCAATTTGGTGCCCGGGAACCGGGGTTCACCCCTCCACTTT.